This T cell receptor beta chain was retrieved from a study of OX40 agonist ivuxolimab in advanced cancers. Looking at the study overall: Ivuxolimab was an agonistic, fully human IgG2 monoclonal antibody directed against OX40 (CD134), a costimulatory receptor. Patients were allowed to have had prior anti-PD-1, anti-PD-L1 or anti-CTLA-4 therapy, and approximately 43% of the dose-escalation patients had previously received checkpoint inhibitors. The paper reports the monotherapy dose-escalation portion (N of about 52 patients) of the phase I ivuxolimab trial. The purpose of peripheral TCRbeta sequencing was to test whether ivuxolimab changed TCR sequence diversity and led to clonal T-cell expansion. Three dose-escalation patients achieved partial responses, one with hepatocellular carcinoma and two with cutaneous melanoma. In the dose-escalation cohort, about four fifths of patients were male, and the mean age was approximately 60 years with a range of roughly 20 to 80. Among the roughly 54 dose-escalation patients, approximately 20 had hepatocellular carcinoma, about 15 melanoma, 9 renal cell carcinoma and 9 head and neck cancer. Intravenous ivuxolimab was administered to patients every 2 weeks at six dose levels: 0.01, 0.1, 0.3, 1.5, 3 and 10 mg/kg.

As regards this clone: What antigen it recognizes has not been identified. No base-level quality is on record; no much larger clone is a single base apart.

From V the trimming removes 0 bases and from J it removes 5 bases, while the gene matches leave 7 bases of the junction unaccounted for. CDR1 and CDR2 are read off the germline V gene as KGHSH and LQKENI. Inclusive of the bounding cysteine and phenylalanine, the CDR3 is 16 residues long. Only CDR3 DNA is held: 48 bases, read in frame from base 1. Genomic DNA was extracted from sorted cells for sequencing of the TCRbeta CDR3 region. The immunoSEQ Assay was used for sequencing of TCRbeta CDR3 regions. The table was pulled from immuneACCESS by TCRdb, which kept in-frame rearrangements only. Such tables lose some clones; where checked, under half of the loss comes from unresolved V genes, and the rest has no known cause. This sample lists nearly 110,000 clones; roughly 90% were detected once. The ten top clones hold about 1.2% of the sample. What the authors observed across the whole study: Clonal expansion of both CD4+ and CD8+ blood T cells was observed from baseline to week 6 at doses 0.1 to 3.0 mg/kg. Low levels of normalized T-cell clonal expansion were also shown by some nonresponding patients. Partial responders in the 0.1-3.0 mg/kg groups had among the lowest normalized peripheral clonal expansion, especially among CD8+ T cells. The antigen specificity of the peripheral T cells that underwent clonal expansion was not determined. On average, CD8+ T cells showed more expanded clones than CD4+ T cells after ivuxolimab.

Patients with a history of autoimmune disease or receiving systemic immunosuppression were excluded from the trial. Peripheral blood for TCR sequencing was collected from all dose cohorts at baseline, on cycle 4 day 1, and on cycle 7 day 1. The samples were taken from a phase I, first-in-human, multicenter, open-label dose-escalation trial of ivuxolimab. Adults with locally advanced or metastatic melanoma, renal cell, hepatocellular, or head and neck squamous cell carcinoma were enrolled in the trial. Before TCR sequencing, CD4+ and CD8+ T cells were separately sorted from peripheral blood. The rearrangement combines TRBV18 with TRBJ2-5; 9 central nucleotides agree with TRBD2. The specimen was CD4+ or CD8+ T cells sorted from blood, collected in a trial of the OX40 agonist ivuxolimab. The receptor comes from an adult with an advanced solid tumor such as melanoma, head and neck, liver or kidney cancer. The CDR3: CASSPPWREGRETQYF. The DNA is as follows: TGTGCCAGCTCACCACCCTGGCGGGAGGGCCGTGAGACCCAGTACTTC.